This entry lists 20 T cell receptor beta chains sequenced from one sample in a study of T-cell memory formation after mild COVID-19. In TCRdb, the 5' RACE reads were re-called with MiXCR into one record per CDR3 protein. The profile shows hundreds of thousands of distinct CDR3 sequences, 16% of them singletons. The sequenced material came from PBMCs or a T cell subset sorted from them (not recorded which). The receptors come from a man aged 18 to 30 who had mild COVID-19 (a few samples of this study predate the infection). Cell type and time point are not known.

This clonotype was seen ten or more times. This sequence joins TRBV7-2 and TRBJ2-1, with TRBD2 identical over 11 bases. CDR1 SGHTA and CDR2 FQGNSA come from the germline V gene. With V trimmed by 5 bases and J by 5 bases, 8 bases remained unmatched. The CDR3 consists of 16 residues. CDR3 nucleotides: TGTGCCAGCAGCCCTCGACTAGCGGGGTCCCACAATGAGCAGTTCTTC. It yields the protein CASSPRLAGSHNEQFF.

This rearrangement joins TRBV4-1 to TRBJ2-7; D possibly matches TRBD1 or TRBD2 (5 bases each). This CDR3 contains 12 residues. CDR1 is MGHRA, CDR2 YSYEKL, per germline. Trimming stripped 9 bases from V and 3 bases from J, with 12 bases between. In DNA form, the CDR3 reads TGCGCCAGGATCAGAGGGGACTACGAGCAGTACGTC. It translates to CARIRGDYEQYV.

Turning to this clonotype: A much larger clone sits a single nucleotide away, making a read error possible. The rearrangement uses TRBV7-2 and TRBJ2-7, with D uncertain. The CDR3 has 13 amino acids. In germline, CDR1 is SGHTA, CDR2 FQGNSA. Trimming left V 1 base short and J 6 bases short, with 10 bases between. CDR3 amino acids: CASSLDPYTEQYF. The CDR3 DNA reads TGTGCCAGCAGCTTAGACCCTTACACCGAGCAGTACTTC.

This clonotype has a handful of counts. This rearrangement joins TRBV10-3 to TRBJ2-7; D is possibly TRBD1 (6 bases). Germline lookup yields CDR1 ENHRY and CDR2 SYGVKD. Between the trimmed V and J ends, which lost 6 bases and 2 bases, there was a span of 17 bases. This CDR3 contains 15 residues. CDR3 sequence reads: CAISPIDRPAYEQYF. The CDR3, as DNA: TGTGCCATCAGCCCAATCGACAGGCCAGCCTACGAGCAGTACTTC.

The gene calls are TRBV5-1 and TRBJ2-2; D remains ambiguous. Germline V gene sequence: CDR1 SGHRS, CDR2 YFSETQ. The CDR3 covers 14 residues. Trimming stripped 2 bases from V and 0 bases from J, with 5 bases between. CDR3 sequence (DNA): TGCGCCAGCAGCTTACAGACGAACACCGGGGAGCTGTTTTTT. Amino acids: CASSLQTNTGELFF.

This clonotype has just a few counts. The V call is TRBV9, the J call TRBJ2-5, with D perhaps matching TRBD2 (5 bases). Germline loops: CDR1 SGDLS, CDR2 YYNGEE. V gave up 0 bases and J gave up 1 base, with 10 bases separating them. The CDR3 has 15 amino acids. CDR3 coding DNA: TGTGCCAGCAGCGTAGCTGCCGCGGGCCAAGAGACCCAGTACTTC. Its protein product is CASSVAAAGQETQYF.

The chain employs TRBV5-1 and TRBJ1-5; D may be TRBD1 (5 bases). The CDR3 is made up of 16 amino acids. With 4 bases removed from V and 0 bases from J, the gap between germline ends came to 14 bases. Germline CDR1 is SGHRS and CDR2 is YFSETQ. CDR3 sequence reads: CASSPSGGNSNQPQHF. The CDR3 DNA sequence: TGCGCCAGCAGCCCGTCGGGGGGGAATAGCAATCAGCCCCAGCATTTT.

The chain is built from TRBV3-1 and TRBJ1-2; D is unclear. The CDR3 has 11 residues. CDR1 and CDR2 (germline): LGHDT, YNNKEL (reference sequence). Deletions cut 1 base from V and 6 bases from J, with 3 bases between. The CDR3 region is CASSQGHGYTF. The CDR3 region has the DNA TGTGCCAGCAGCCAAGGTCATGGCTACACCTTC. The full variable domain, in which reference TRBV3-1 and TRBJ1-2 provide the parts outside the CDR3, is DTAVSQTPKYLVTQMGNDKSIKCEQNLGHDTMYWYKQDSKKFLKIMFSYNNKELIINETVPNRFSPKSPDKAHLNLHINSLELGDSAVYFCASSQGHGYTFGSGTRLTVV.

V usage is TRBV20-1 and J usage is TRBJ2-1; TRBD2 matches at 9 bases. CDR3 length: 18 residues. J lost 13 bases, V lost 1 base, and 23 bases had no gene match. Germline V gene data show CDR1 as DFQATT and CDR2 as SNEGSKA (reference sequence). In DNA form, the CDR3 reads TGCAGTGCTAGAGCTGGGCGGGGGGGCCCCAAGACTCACCCCGCACAGTTCTTC. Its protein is CSARAGRGGPKTHPAQFF.

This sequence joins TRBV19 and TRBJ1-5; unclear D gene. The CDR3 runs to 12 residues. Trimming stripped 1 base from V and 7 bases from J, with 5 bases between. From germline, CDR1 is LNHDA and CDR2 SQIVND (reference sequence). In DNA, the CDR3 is TGTGCCAGTAGTATAGTCTTGCAGCCCCAGCATTTT. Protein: CASSIVLQPQHF.

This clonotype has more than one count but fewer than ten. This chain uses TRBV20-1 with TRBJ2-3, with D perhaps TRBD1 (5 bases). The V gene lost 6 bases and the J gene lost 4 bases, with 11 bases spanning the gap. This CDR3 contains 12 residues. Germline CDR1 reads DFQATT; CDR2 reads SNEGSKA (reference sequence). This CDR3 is CSAPDRSDTQYF. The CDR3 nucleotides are TGCAGTGCGCCAGACAGATCAGATACGCAGTATTTT.

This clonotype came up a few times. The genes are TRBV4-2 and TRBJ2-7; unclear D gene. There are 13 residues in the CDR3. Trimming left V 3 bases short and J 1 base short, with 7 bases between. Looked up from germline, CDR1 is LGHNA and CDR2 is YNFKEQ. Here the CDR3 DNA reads TGTGCCAGCAGCCATGAAAGGTCCTACGAGCAGTACTTC. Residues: CASSHERSYEQYF.

This chain's CDR3 is CASHRVTDTQYF. Here the CDR3 DNA reads TGTGCCAGTCACAGGGTAACAGATACGCAGTATTTT. The chain combines TRBV2 with TRBJ2-3; maybe TRBD1 (6 bases). V was pared by 9 bases and J by 3 bases, with 10 bases between. The germline V gene has CDR1 SNHLY and CDR2 FYNNEI. There are 12 residues in the CDR3.

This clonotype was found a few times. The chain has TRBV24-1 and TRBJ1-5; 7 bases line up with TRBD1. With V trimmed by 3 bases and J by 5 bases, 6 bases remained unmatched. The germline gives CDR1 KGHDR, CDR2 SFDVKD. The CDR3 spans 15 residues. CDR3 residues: CATSDNTGADQPQHF. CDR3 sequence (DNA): TGTGCCACCAGTGATAACACAGGGGCTGATCAGCCCCAGCATTTT.

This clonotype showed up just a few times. The CDR3 is CASSLKGSSYNEQFF. For the CDR3, the DNA is TGTGCCAGCAGCTTAAAGGGTAGCTCCTACAATGAGCAGTTCTTC. The chain couples TRBV7-3 to TRBJ2-1; D call uncertain. The CDR3 has 15 residues. CDR1 is SGHTA and CDR2 is FQGTGA in the germline V gene. Trimming left V 1 base short and J 0 bases short, with 7 bases between.

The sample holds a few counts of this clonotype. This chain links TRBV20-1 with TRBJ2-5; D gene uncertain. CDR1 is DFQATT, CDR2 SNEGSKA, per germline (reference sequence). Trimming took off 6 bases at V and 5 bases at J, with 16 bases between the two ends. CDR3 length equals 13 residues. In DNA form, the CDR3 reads TGCAGTGCCCGGAGTGGTGCGGTGGAGACCCAGTACTTC. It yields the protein CSARSGAVETQYF.

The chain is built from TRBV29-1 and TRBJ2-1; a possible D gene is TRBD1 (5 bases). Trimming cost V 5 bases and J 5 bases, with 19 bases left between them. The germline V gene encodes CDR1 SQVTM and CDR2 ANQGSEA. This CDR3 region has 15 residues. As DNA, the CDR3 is TGCAGCGTTACCTTCGACAGACCGGTTAACAATGAGCAGTTCTTC. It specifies CSVTFDRPVNNEQFF.

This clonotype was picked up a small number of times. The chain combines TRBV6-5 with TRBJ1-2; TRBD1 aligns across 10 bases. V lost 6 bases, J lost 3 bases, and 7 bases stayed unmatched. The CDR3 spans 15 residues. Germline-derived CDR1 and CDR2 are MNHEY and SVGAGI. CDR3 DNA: TGTGCCAGCAGCCAGACAGGGGGCGCCGACTATGGCTACACCTTC. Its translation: CASSQTGGADYGYTF.

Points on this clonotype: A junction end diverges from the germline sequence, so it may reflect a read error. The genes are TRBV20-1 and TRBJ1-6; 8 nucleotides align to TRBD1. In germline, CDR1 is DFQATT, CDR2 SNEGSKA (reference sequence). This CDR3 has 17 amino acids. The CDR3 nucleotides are TGCAGTGCAACCGACCAACAGGGGGGACCCTATAATTCACCACTCCACTTT. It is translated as CSATDQQGGPYNSPLHF.

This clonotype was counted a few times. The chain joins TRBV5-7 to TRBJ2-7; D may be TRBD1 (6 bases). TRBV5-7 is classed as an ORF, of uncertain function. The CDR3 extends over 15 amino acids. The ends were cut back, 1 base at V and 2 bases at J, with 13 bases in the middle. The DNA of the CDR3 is TGTGCCAGCAGCTTGTCAGGGGTGGCTCCCTACGAGCAGTACTTC. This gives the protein CASSLSGVAPYEQYF.